The source of this T cell receptor (beta chain) is a study of T cell changes during pregnancy in multiple sclerosis. Generated by immunoSEQ multiplex PCR, the TCRdb table keeps only in-frame clones and is missing some. The sample contains over 75,000 clones, over 80% of which appear only once. The CDR3 has 15 amino acids. Germline lookup yields CDR1 MNHEY and CDR2 SVGAGI. V was clipped by 5 bases and J by 5 bases; unmatched bases: 7. The sample consisted of peripheral blood, taken in the first trimester of pregnancy. The TCR originated in a female donor with multiple sclerosis, enrolled in a pregnancy study. The V call is TRBV6-5, the J call TRBJ1-1; 11 bases agree with TRBD1. CDR3 region: CASSPDRGRNTEAFF. The CDR3 DNA follows: TGTGCCAGCAGTCCGGACAGGGGGCGCAATACTGAAGCTTTCTTT.